The sequence of this T cell receptor beta chain was determined in a study of vaccination and CD4 T cells after COVID-19 (dated by TCRdb to about 2022). At the level of the whole study: Convalescent patients had a positive SARS-CoV-2 result on nasal swab PCR, and of these patients, fewer than ten had mild disease and one had severe disease. The convalescent cohort comprised six males and four females, including two Hispanic individuals, seven Caucasians, two Asians and one multiracial person. Participants got two doses of the Pfizer-BioNTech BNT162b2 vaccine (n=8) or two doses of the Moderna mRNA-1273 vaccine (n=2). Post-COVID blood samples were collected from convalescent patients a median of roughly 100 days after diagnosis, with a range of about 35 to 170 days. Post-vaccine blood samples were collected a median of approximately 68 days after the second vaccine dose, ranging from roughly 13 to 241 days. For stimulating the cultures, overlapping spike peptide pools were used, derived from SARS-CoV-2 as well as from the common cold coronaviruses HCoV-NL63, HCoV-OC43 and HCoV-229E. Control cultures received a CEFX viral epitope pool as the positive control, an HIV-1 Nef peptide pool as the negative control, or no peptide. In 10 COVID-19 convalescent patients and a handful of infection-naive healthy vaccine recipients, the spike-specific CD4+ TCR repertoire before mRNA vaccination was compared with the repertoire after mRNA vaccination.

A word on this clonotype: Its antigen is still unknown. It has no much larger one-base neighbor in the sample; base qualities were not kept.

Here is what the overall study found, with its caveats: Among convalescent patients, a median about 87% of the SARS-CoV-2-reactive clones seen after vaccination appeared only after vaccination, which suggests priming specific to the vaccine. The median number of SARS-CoV-2-reactive clonotypes rose from 20 to 25 after infection to a few dozen after vaccination, but the change was not significant. Of the vaccine-specific clones found in convalescent patients, nearly all (304 of 307) were mono-reactive for SARS-CoV-2 spike instead of being cross-reactive with common cold coronaviruses. The number of convalescent patients in the study was relatively small, and the study did not examine early timepoints following natural infection.

Explained via the paper, the treatment or condition label denotes: roughly 11-day PBMC culture with coronavirus spike peptide pools or control peptides (ViraFEST assay). The ViraFEST assay, used in the study, expanded antigen-specific T cells with peptide pools and then identified the expanded clonotypes through TCR sequencing. The convalescent patients' positive SARS-CoV-2 PCR tests were from March to December 2020, which was before the Alpha, Beta and Delta variants emerged in the United States. PBMCs were cultured at around 2 million per well in IMDM supplemented with roughly 5% human AB serum and around 10 IU/ml IL-2, with approximately 9.2 ug/ml peptide pools added. On days 3 and 7, half of the culture medium was replaced with fresh IL-2-containing medium. After 10 days of culture, CD4+ T cells were isolated by negative selection using the EasySep CD4+ T cell isolation kit. PBMCs were separated from whole blood using Ficoll-Paque Plus gradient centrifugation and then either used fresh or cryopreserved at -140C. In general, triplicate wells were set up for every culture condition.

Receptor libraries were prepared by PCR. At the Johns Hopkins FTIC core, DNA from the cultured CD4+ T cells underwent TCR sequencing with the Oncomine TCR Beta short-read assay. Genomic DNA was extracted from the cultured CD4+ T cells with the QIAamp micro DNA kit. The Oncomine TCR Beta libraries from cultured CD4+ T cells were pooled using unique dual indexes and then sequenced on an Illumina iSeq 100. The authors' pipeline ran thus. Non-productive sequences were filtered out, and CDR3s that did not start with C, did not end with F or W, or were shorter than 7 amino acids were discarded. Antigen-specific clonotypes were identified using the MANAFEST web application through comparison of peptide-stimulated wells with reference and other culture wells. Positive clones required FDR below 0.05, an odds ratio above 5, and productive frequency above 0.1% in at least two of three replicate wells. Clonotypes that were significantly expanded in both SARS-CoV-2 spike wells and at least one common cold coronavirus spike condition were defined as cross-reactive. CDR3 homology was assessed with Levenshtein distances (stringdist) and unrooted phylogenetic trees (ape) in R version 3.6.1. TCRdb reran the public reads through fastp at Q25 and MiXCR, keeping productive beta chains. Records with the same CDR3 protein are collapsed into one entry carrying the most frequent genes and DNA. TCRdb assigned the V and J calls; the authors' analysis was not used. Across this sample there are about 16,000 distinct CDR3 sequences, with 56% seen only once. About 7.7% of the sample comes from the top ten.

A distance of 13 bases separates the germline ends of V and J, which lose 1 base and 7 bases respectively. In the germline V gene, CDR1 corresponds to SGHVS and CDR2 to FQNEAQ. The CDR3 covers 14 residues, taking in both the cysteine and the phenylalanine. Only CDR3 DNA remains: 42 bases, in frame from the first base. In this chain, TRBV7-8 is recombined with TRBJ1-2; the D segment could be TRBD1, given 5 matching bases. The TCR was taken from a human donor who had recovered from COVID-19. Sequencing used CD4+ T cells from blood, cultured in vitro. In nucleotide form, the sequence is TGTGCCAGCAGCTTAGGTGGGACGGACACTGGCTACACCTTC. Translation gives CASSLGGTDTGYTF.